The 27 T cell receptor beta chains below come from one sample, sequenced in a study of shared clonotypes between healthy human individuals. Clones were read by immunoSEQ multiplex PCR, and TCRdb kept only the in-frame ones, dropping some. The profile shows under 1,900,000 clones, approximately 98.5% of them singletons. The sequencing input was naive CD4+ T cells sorted from blood. Subset described: CD45RA+ positively selected. The source is a young man in good health.

The chain joins TRBV29-1 to TRBJ2-7; the match to TRBD2 covers 7 bases. The CDR3 is 14 residues long. Losses at the gene ends were 6 bases for V and 2 bases for J; bases not matched to a gene: 10. CDR1 and CDR2 from the germline V gene are SQVTM and ANQGSEA. The CDR3 nucleotides read TGCAGCGTCGGGGGGAGGGACTCAGCCTACGAGCAGTACTTC. Its translation: CSVGGRDSAYEQYF.

The table lists this clone with a count of one. This CDR3 is CASSTSPTQYNEQFF. The CDR3 nucleotides read TGTGCCAGCAGCACCAGCCCCACACAGTACAATGAGCAGTTCTTC. J is TRBJ2-1 and V is TRBV11-2; D remains unclear. The CDR3 totals 15 residues. Per germline, CDR1 SGHAT and CDR2 FQNNGV. V dropped 5 bases and J dropped 4 bases, with 15 bases sitting between them.

V is TRBV27 and J is TRBJ1-2; D gene ambiguous. Germline values: CDR1 MNHEY, CDR2 SMNVEV (reference sequence). The CDR3 contains 13 residues. The V end was cut by 3 bases, the J end by 0 bases, with 5 bases between. This CDR3 reads CASSFRSNYGYTF. The CDR3 DNA reads as TGTGCCAGCAGTTTTCGTTCTAACTATGGCTACACCTTC.

V and J are TRBV15 and TRBJ2-2, with D perhaps matching TRBD2 (5 bases). This CDR3 comprises 19 residues. Trimming cost V 1 base and J 8 bases, with 26 bases left between them. In germline, CDR1 is LNHNV, CDR2 YYDKDF (reference sequence). The chain's CDR3 is CATSRVLSERFFTRGELFF. CDR3 nucleotide sequence: TGTGCCACCAGCAGAGTTTTAAGCGAGCGGTTCTTTACGAGAGGGGAGCTGTTTTTT. Full variable domain (remainder filled in from reference TRBV15 and TRBJ2-2): DAMVIQNPRYQVTQFGKPVTLSCSQTLNHNVMYWYQQKSSQAPKLLFHYYDKDFNNEADTPDNFQSRRPNTSFCFLDIRSPGLGDTAMYLCATSRVLSERFFTRGELFFGEGSRLTVL.

The genes are TRBV28 and TRBJ1-1; D gene unclear. The CDR3 consists of 13 residues. Trimming pared 5 bases from V and 6 bases from J, leaving 13 bases between. Germline assignment: CDR1 MDHEN and CDR2 SYDVKM. CDR3 region: CASSTPWAAEAFF. The CDR3 DNA reads TGTGCCAGCAGTACTCCCTGGGCTGCTGAAGCTTTCTTT.

This chain joins TRBV7-2 and TRBJ2-5; D gene ambiguous. V was trimmed by 2 bases and J by 1 base, leaving 11 bases between them. CDR1 SGHTA and CDR2 FQGNSA come from the germline V gene. The CDR3 contains 15 residues. CDR3 bases: TGTGCCAGCAGCTTAATAGTGGGGTTCCAAGAGACCCAGTACTTC. This codes for CASSLIVGFQETQYF.

This clone was counted once. The J gene is TRBJ1-5, the V gene TRBV29-1; maybe TRBD1 (6 bases). V was pared by 6 bases and J by 1 base, with 19 bases between. The CDR3 is 16 amino acids. The germline CDR1 and CDR2 sequences are SQVTM and ANQGSEA. CDR3 sequence: CSVLKAGARSNQPQHF. The DNA of the CDR3 is TGCAGCGTCCTAAAAGCAGGGGCACGAAGCAATCAGCCCCAGCATTTT.

This clone was observed a single time. This chain uses TRBV27 with TRBJ2-7; 13 nucleotides align to TRBD2. The V gene end was trimmed by 6 bases and the J gene end by 3 bases; junction bases not matched to a gene: 2. This CDR3 has 14 residues. Germline lookup yields CDR1 MNHEY and CDR2 SMNVEV (reference sequence). In DNA, the CDR3 is TGTGCCAGCAGCGGACTAGCGGGGGTCTACGAGCAGTACTTC. It is translated as CASSGLAGVYEQYF.

The chain joins TRBV5-1 to TRBJ2-3, with D uncertain. V was shortened by 1 base and J by 6 bases, with 6 bases between the two germline ends. CDR1 and CDR2 from the germline V gene are SGHRS and YFSETQ. This CDR3 region has 12 residues. CDR3 coding DNA: TGCGCCAGCAGCTTGTATGGGGATACGCAGTATTTT. It codes for CASSLYGDTQYF.

The chain links TRBV10-3 to TRBJ2-7; 8 bases align to TRBD1. The J segment lost 0 bases and the V segment lost 10 bases, leaving 11 bases of the junction unmatched. Looked up from germline, CDR1 is ENHRY and CDR2 is SYGVKD. The CDR3 spans 15 residues. CDR3 nucleotide sequence: TGTGCCACTACAACTGGGACAGGAAGCTCCTACGAGCAGTACTTC. This sequence encodes CATTTGTGSSYEQYF.

Note on this clone: The sample holds other DNA sequences that translate to the same CDR3. V usage is TRBV9 and J usage is TRBJ2-7; no clear D gene. The germline V and J ends were trimmed by 0 bases and 2 bases, with 9 bases remaining between them. CDR3 size: 14 residues. CDR1 is SGDLS and CDR2 is YYNGEE in the germline V gene. CDR3 amino acids: CASSVGTEPYEQYF. As DNA, the CDR3 is TGTGCCAGCAGCGTAGGAACAGAACCCTACGAGCAGTACTTC.

The chain recombines TRBV5-1 with TRBJ1-2; 7 positions match TRBD1. CDR3 length equals 13 residues. V shed 3 bases, J shed 6 bases, and the junction held 5 bases outside the gene matches. The germline V gene encodes CDR1 SGHRS and CDR2 YFSETQ. Here the CDR3 DNA reads TGCGCCAGCAGCTGGGCCCAGGGGGATGGCTACACCTTC. This sequence encodes CASSWAQGDGYTF.

This clone was counted a single time. This chain connects TRBV30 to TRBJ2-1, with 7 nucleotides matching TRBD2. Germline trimming cut 6 bases from V and 1 base from J; bases unmatched to any gene: 6. In germline, CDR1 is GTSNPN, CDR2 SVGIG (reference sequence). CDR3 length: 14 amino acids. The CDR3 is CACSGTTSYNEQFF. The CDR3 region has the DNA TGTGCCTGTTCCGGGACTACTTCCTACAATGAGCAGTTCTTC. The full variable domain, completed using reference TRBV30 and TRBJ2-1, is SQTIHQWPATLVQPVGSPLSLECTVEGTSNPNLYWYRQAAGRGLQLLFYSVGIGQISSEVPQNLSASRPQDRQFILSSKKLLLSDSGFYLCACSGTTSYNEQFFGPGTRLTVL.

V usage is TRBV5-1 and J usage is TRBJ1-1; D is perhaps TRBD1 (5 bases). Germline CDR1 is SGHRS and CDR2 is YFSETQ. Trimming removed 1 base at V and 5 bases at J, with 9 bases between. The CDR3 is 13 residues long. The CDR3 region is CASSLQGWTEAFF. The CDR3 bases are TGCGCCAGCAGCTTGCAGGGCTGGACTGAAGCTTTCTTT.

This chain uses TRBV10-3 with TRBJ2-7, with TRBD2 identical over 9 bases. Looked up from germline, CDR1 is ENHRY and CDR2 is SYGVKD. This CDR3 is built from 17 residues. J lost 1 base, V lost 4 bases, and 11 bases had no gene match. CDR3 protein: CAISGPGEAGGSYEQYF. The CDR3 DNA sequence: TGTGCCATCAGTGGGCCCGGGGAAGCGGGAGGTTCCTACGAGCAGTACTTC.

The chain recombines TRBV7-8 with TRBJ2-2, with 11 bases matching TRBD2. The J segment lost 6 bases and the V segment lost 5 bases, leaving 14 bases of the junction unmatched. This CDR3 comprises 18 residues. CDR1 and CDR2 from the germline V gene are SGHVS and FQNEAQ. CDR3 protein: CASSIIPGLAARPGELFF. The CDR3 coding sequence is TGTGCCAGCAGCATAATACCGGGACTAGCGGCCCGACCCGGGGAGCTGTTTTTT.

The chain carries TRBV5-1 and TRBJ2-2; D might be TRBD1 (6 bases). The length of the CDR3 is 15 residues. In germline, CDR1 is SGHRS, CDR2 YFSETQ. V lost 1 base, J lost 6 bases, and 13 bases lay in between. CDR3 sequence: CASSLTGKDAGELFF. The CDR3 nucleotides are TGCGCCAGCAGCTTGACAGGGAAAGACGCCGGGGAGCTGTTTTTT.

The chain combines TRBV19 with TRBJ2-1, with TRBD2 matching over 8 bases. V lost 7 bases to trimming and J lost 0 bases; unmatched junction nucleotides: 11. The germline CDR1 and CDR2 sequences are LNHDA and SQIVND (reference sequence). This CDR3 is 17 amino acids long. The CDR3 bases are TGTGCCAGTAAGGTTTCTAGCGGGCGTAGCTCCTACAATGAGCAGTTCTTC. The encoded protein is CASKVSSGRSSYNEQFF.

This clone was detected only once. This sequence joins TRBV29-1 and TRBJ2-7; no reliable D call. The V gene lost 4 bases and the J gene lost 2 bases, with 9 bases spanning the gap. The CDR3 consists of 12 residues. Germline lookup yields CDR1 SQVTM and CDR2 ANQGSEA. The DNA for the CDR3 is TGCAGCGTTGGGGAAGGGCCCTACGAGCAGTACTTC. As protein: CSVGEGPYEQYF.

DNA for the CDR3: TGCGCCAGCAGCCGGCATAGCCTCAGCTCTGGAAACACCATATATTTT. Residues: CASSRHSLSSGNTIYF. This sequence joins TRBV4-1 and TRBJ1-3; no reliable D call. The CDR3 is made up of 16 amino acids. Trimming shortened V by 4 bases and J by 0 bases, and 13 bases separated the two germline ends. Germline CDR1 is MGHRA and CDR2 is YSYEKL.

The chain couples TRBV12-2 to TRBJ1-5. TRBV12-2 is termed a pseudogene. The CDR3 consists of 14 residues. The chain's CDR3 is CASRLGRGNQPQHF. DNA of the CDR3: TGTGCAAGTCGCTTAGGGAGGGGGAATCAGCCCCAGCATTTT.

This clone is a singleton in its sample. This chain joins TRBV7-2 and TRBJ2-7; no clear D. Trimming stripped 0 bases from V and 5 bases from J, with 14 bases between. The germline CDR1 and CDR2 sequences are SGHTA and FQGNSA. CDR3 length equals 15 residues. CDR3: CASSLAPHRPHEQYF. CDR3 DNA sequence: TGTGCCAGCAGCTTAGCCCCCCACCGGCCCCACGAGCAGTACTTC.

This sequence joins TRBV28 and TRBJ2-7; 11 nucleotides align to TRBD1. The germline gives CDR1 MDHEN, CDR2 SYDVKM. J gave up 4 bases and V 9 bases, and 11 bases lay outside the gene matches. The CDR3 extends over 15 amino acids. CDR3 region: CASRSWTGGGYEQYF. The CDR3 coding sequence is TGTGCCAGTAGATCCTGGACAGGGGGCGGGTACGAGCAGTACTTC.

As concerns this clone: This specimen includes other DNA sequences encoding the same CDR3. The chain recombines TRBV7-2 with TRBJ2-7; D unclear. Per the germline V gene, CDR1 is SGHTA and CDR2 is FQGNSA. CDR3 length: 13 amino acids. V lost 1 base and J 2 bases, leaving 6 bases between the germline ends. The CDR3 here is CASSLGQPYEQYF. The CDR3 DNA is TGTGCCAGCAGCTTAGGCCAGCCCTACGAGCAGTACTTC.

The chain carries TRBV5-1 and TRBJ2-6; no reliable D call. Germline V gene data show CDR1 as SGHRS and CDR2 as YFSETQ. The CDR3 totals 15 residues. The V end lost 5 bases, the J end lost 2 bases, and 11 bases lay between the germline ends. CDR3 sequence: CASSFPDPGANVLTF. As DNA, the CDR3 is TGCGCCAGCAGTTTTCCAGATCCTGGGGCCAACGTCCTGACTTTC.

This sequence joins TRBV11-3 and TRBJ2-1; 10 bases fit TRBD2. Germline V lookup: CDR1 SGHNT, CDR2 YENEEA. This CDR3 region has 16 residues. V was pared by 3 bases and J by 4 bases, with 6 bases of the junction left unmatched. As DNA, the CDR3 is TGTGCCAGCAGCTTTACAAGGACTAGCGGTTACAATGAGCAGTTCTTC. Translated: CASSFTRTSGYNEQFF.

This clone was detected only once. This chain connects TRBV5-4 to TRBJ2-1; TRBD2 aligns across 12 bases. This CDR3 region has 15 residues. Trimming at V came to 6 bases and at J to 7 bases, leaving 8 bases not matched to a gene. Germline V gene data show CDR1 as SGHNT and CDR2 as YYREEE (reference sequence). The CDR3 region is CASTFGLAGQNEQFF. CDR3 coding DNA: TGTGCCAGCACCTTCGGACTAGCGGGACAAAATGAGCAGTTCTTC.